A selection of T cell receptor beta chains follows, all from one sample in a study of long-term antiretroviral therapy in people with HIV. TCRdb's table, derived via immunoSEQ multiplex PCR, lists solely in-frame clones and lacks some. The table lists 25,000 to 35,000 clones, approximately 97% of them singletons. This sample comprised unsorted PBMCs, obtained 6.9 years after starting antiretroviral therapy. These TCRs come from a young man with HIV. CDR3s include the opening cysteine and the closing phenylalanine or tryptophan. The D gene is left open where the match is weak. The size field is filled for only some rows; it gives once, few, many or a size class.

V gene: TRBV7-9
D gene: TRBD1
J gene: TRBJ1-4
clone size: NA
CDR3 protein: CASSLEDRGDEKLFF
CDR3 DNA: TGTGCCAGCAGCTTAGAGGACAGGGGAGATGAAAAACTGTTTTTT

V gene: TRBV4-2
D gene: NA
J gene: TRBJ2-4
clone size: few
CDR3 protein: CASSQERENIQYF
CDR3 DNA: TGTGCCAGCAGCCAAGAACGGGAGAACATTCAGTACTTC

V gene: TRBV16
D gene: NA
J gene: TRBJ2-2
clone size: NA
CDR3 protein: CASSHSNTGELFF
CDR3 DNA: TGTGCCAGCAGCCATTCAAACACCGGGGAGCTGTTTTTT

V gene: TRBV27
D gene: NA
J gene: TRBJ1-1
clone size: NA
CDR3 protein: CASSGQGLNTEAFF
CDR3 DNA: TGTGCCAGCAGTGGCCAGGGCTTGAACACTGAAGCTTTCTTT

V gene: TRBV9
D gene: NA
J gene: TRBJ1-1
clone size: NA
CDR3 protein: CASSVVPGNTEAFF
CDR3 DNA: TGTGCCAGCAGCGTAGTTCCCGGGAACACTGAAGCTTTCTTT

V gene: TRBV11-1
D gene: TRBD1
J gene: TRBJ2-1
clone size: NA
CDR3 protein: CASSTTGRSYNEQFF
CDR3 DNA: TGTGCCAGCAGCACGACAGGGCGTTCCTACAATGAGCAGTTCTTC

V gene: TRBV7-8
D gene: NA
J gene: TRBJ1-1
clone size: NA
CDR3 protein: CASSWQSTGGGANTEAFF
CDR3 DNA: TGTGCCAGCAGCTGGCAAAGCACGGGCGGGGGAGCGAACACTGAAGCTTTCTTT

V gene: TRBV6-5
D gene: TRBD2
J gene: TRBJ2-3
clone size: NA
CDR3 protein: CASTSLAGRSDTQYF
CDR3 DNA: TGTGCCAGCACCTCTCTAGCGGGGAGATCGGATACGCAGTATTTT

V gene: TRBV4-3
D gene: NA
J gene: TRBJ1-1
clone size: NA
CDR3 protein: CASSQDPVNTEAFF
CDR3 DNA: TGCGCCAGCAGCCAAGATCCGGTGAACACTGAAGCTTTCTTT

V gene: TRBV7-9
D gene: TRBD2
J gene: TRBJ2-1
clone size: NA
CDR3 protein: CASSVTSGYNEQFF
CDR3 DNA: TGTGCCAGCAGCGTCACTAGCGGTTACAATGAGCAGTTCTTC

V gene: TRBV28
D gene: NA
J gene: TRBJ1-2
clone size: NA
CDR3 protein: CASSSTSDIYGYTF
CDR3 DNA: TGTGCCAGCAGTTCTACGTCGGACATCTATGGCTACACCTTC

V gene: TRBV19
D gene: NA
J gene: TRBJ2-7
clone size: NA
CDR3 protein: CASSTRNEQYF
CDR3 DNA: TGTGCCAGTAGTACCAGAAACGAGCAGTACTTC

V gene: TRBV12-5
D gene: NA
J gene: TRBJ2-5
clone size: NA
CDR3 protein: CASGLGRTLLQETQYF
CDR3 DNA: TGTGCTAGTGGTTTGGGGCGGACACTTCTACAAGAGACCCAGTACTTC

V gene: TRBV19
D gene: NA
J gene: TRBJ1-5
clone size: NA
CDR3 protein: CASSTQGYQPQHF
CDR3 DNA: TGTGCCAGTAGTACTCAGGGTTATCAGCCCCAGCATTTT

V gene: TRBV4-3
D gene: NA
J gene: TRBJ2-3
clone size: few
CDR3 protein: CASSQDLGSDTQYF
CDR3 DNA: TGCGCCAGCAGCCAAGACTTAGGATCCGATACGCAGTATTTT

V gene: TRBV27
D gene: TRBD2
J gene: TRBJ2-3
clone size: once
CDR3 protein: CASSLIQTSGGEEDTQYF
CDR3 DNA: TGTGCCAGCAGTTTAATCCAGACTAGCGGGGGGGAGGAAGATACGCAGTATTTT

V gene: TRBV6-5
D gene: NA
J gene: TRBJ1-2
clone size: NA
CDR3 protein: CASSSREALYGYTF
CDR3 DNA: TGTGCCAGCAGTAGCCGAGAGGCCCTCTATGGCTACACCTTC

V gene: TRBV7-9
D gene: TRBD1
J gene: TRBJ1-2
clone size: NA
CDR3 protein: CASRETGEVNYGYTF
CDR3 DNA: TGTGCCAGCAGGGAAACAGGGGAAGTTAACTATGGCTACACCTTC

V gene: TRBV4-3
D gene: TRBD2
J gene: TRBJ2-2
clone size: NA
CDR3 protein: CASSQGLAGGRVTGELFF
CDR3 DNA: TGCGCCAGCAGCCAGGGACTAGCGGGAGGTAGGGTCACCGGGGAGCTGTTTTTT

V gene: TRBV29-1
D gene: TRBD1
J gene: TRBJ1-2
clone size: NA
CDR3 protein: CSVSQGAFFYTF
CDR3 DNA: TGCAGCGTCTCACAGGGGGCGTTTTTCTACACCTTC

V gene: TRBV15
D gene: TRBD2
J gene: TRBJ2-1
clone size: NA
CDR3 protein: CATSRGVSGGANNEQFF
CDR3 DNA: TGTGCCACCAGCAGAGGGGTTAGCGGGGGGGCTAACAATGAGCAGTTCTTC

V gene: TRBV29-1
D gene: NA
J gene: TRBJ2-7
clone size: once
CDR3 protein: CSVEGLSYEQYF
CDR3 DNA: TGCAGCGTTGAAGGTTTGAGCTACGAGCAGTACTTC

V gene: TRBV25-1
D gene: NA
J gene: TRBJ2-7
clone size: NA
CDR3 protein: CASSVHAEGERSYEQYF
CDR3 DNA: TGTGCCAGCAGTGTCCATGCAGAGGGGGAGCGAAGCTACGAGCAGTACTTC

V gene: TRBV7-6
D gene: NA
J gene: TRBJ2-3
clone size: NA
CDR3 protein: CASSSLSGGAPEPF
CDR3 DNA: TGTGCCAGCAGCTCCCTTTCGGGCGGTGCCCCGGAGCCTTTT

V gene: TRBV6-1
D gene: NA
J gene: TRBJ2-3
clone size: NA
CDR3 protein: CAREGYATQYF
CDR3 DNA: TGTGCCAGGGAGGGATACGCTACGCAGTATTTT

V gene: TRBV6-5
D gene: TRBD2
J gene: TRBJ2-7
clone size: NA
CDR3 protein: CASKSASGNWEQYF
CDR3 DNA: TGTGCCAGCAAGTCAGCTAGCGGTAACTGGGAGCAGTACTTC

V gene: TRBV4-1
D gene: TRBD1
J gene: TRBJ2-7
clone size: NA
CDR3 protein: CASSQLWTGGYEQYF
CDR3 DNA: TGCGCCAGCAGCCAACTCTGGACAGGGGGATACGAGCAGTACTTC

V gene: TRBV9
D gene: NA
J gene: TRBJ2-1
clone size: NA
CDR3 protein: CASSVYPQASLYNEQFF
CDR3 DNA: TGTGCCAGCAGCGTATATCCTCAGGCCAGCCTCTACAATGAGCAGTTCTTC

V gene: TRBV5-1
D gene: TRBD2
J gene: TRBJ2-7
clone size: NA
CDR3 protein: CASSPPGLEGSYEQYF
CDR3 DNA: TGCGCCAGCAGCCCTCCGGGACTAGAAGGTTCGTACGAGCAGTACTTC

V gene: TRBV2
D gene: NA
J gene: TRBJ2-1
clone size: NA
CDR3 protein: CASSPTRDISYNEQFF
CDR3 DNA: TGTGCCAGCAGCCCAACCCGGGACATCTCCTACAATGAGCAGTTCTTC

V gene: TRBV6-5
D gene: NA
J gene: TRBJ1-1
clone size: few
CDR3 protein: CASQGRAGAFF
CDR3 DNA: TGTGCCAGCCAAGGGCGTGCGGGGGCTTTCTTT

V gene: TRBV10-3
D gene: NA
J gene: TRBJ1-2
clone size: NA
CDR3 protein: CAFRDGPNYGYTF
CDR3 DNA: TGTGCCTTCCGGGACGGCCCTAACTATGGCTACACCTTC

V gene: TRBV5-1
D gene: NA
J gene: TRBJ2-1
clone size: NA
CDR3 protein: CASREADYNEQFF
CDR3 DNA: TGCGCCAGCAGAGAAGCTGACTACAATGAGCAGTTCTTC

V gene: TRBV10-2
D gene: TRBD2
J gene: TRBJ2-1
clone size: NA
CDR3 protein: CASSDQREPTDEQFF
CDR3 DNA: TGCGCCAGCAGTGATCAGCGGGAGCCCACGGATGAGCAGTTCTTC

V gene: TRBV6-5
D gene: TRBD1
J gene: TRBJ2-5
clone size: NA
CDR3 protein: CASSLPGGSETQYF
CDR3 DNA: TGTGCCAGCAGCCTGCCAGGGGGATCAGAGACCCAGTACTTC

V gene: TRBV12-5
D gene: NA
J gene: TRBJ1-2
clone size: NA
CDR3 protein: CASGGGDTYGYTF
CDR3 DNA: TGTGCTAGTGGCGGTGGGGACACCTATGGCTACACCTTC

V gene: TRBV7-9
D gene: TRBD1
J gene: TRBJ2-7
clone size: NA
CDR3 protein: CASSTGVTYEQYF
CDR3 DNA: TGTGCCAGCAGCACAGGGGTGACCTACGAGCAGTACTTC

V gene: TRBV6-5
D gene: NA
J gene: TRBJ1-5
clone size: NA
CDR3 protein: CASSMGDTNQPQHF
CDR3 DNA: TGTGCCAGCAGTATGGGGGACACAAATCAGCCCCAGCATTTT

V gene: TRBV5-8
D gene: NA
J gene: TRBJ2-7
clone size: NA
CDR3 protein: CASSFGGGTYEQYF
CDR3 DNA: TGTGCCAGCAGCTTTGGAGGGGGAACCTACGAGCAGTACTTC

V gene: TRBV11-3
D gene: NA
J gene: TRBJ2-2
clone size: NA
CDR3 protein: CASSFSGVATGELFF
CDR3 DNA: TGTGCCAGCAGCTTCTCTGGAGTTGCAACCGGGGAGCTGTTTTTT

V gene: TRBV19
D gene: NA
J gene: TRBJ1-4
clone size: NA
CDR3 protein: CASSIGGIEKLFF
CDR3 DNA: TGTGCCAGTAGTATCGGGGGGATAGAAAAACTGTTTTTT

V gene: TRBV4-2
D gene: NA
J gene: TRBJ1-1
clone size: NA
CDR3 protein: CASSQGGLNTEAFF
CDR3 DNA: TGTGCCAGCAGCCAAGGGGGACTGAACACTGAAGCTTTCTTT

V gene: TRBV5-1
D gene: NA
J gene: TRBJ2-7
clone size: NA
CDR3 protein: CASSLGDSSPREQYF
CDR3 DNA: TGCGCCAGCAGCTTGGGTGACTCCTCACCCCGCGAGCAGTACTTC

V gene: TRBV7-8
D gene: NA
J gene: TRBJ2-7
clone size: once
CDR3 protein: CASNRDLPYEQYF
CDR3 DNA: TGTGCCAGCAACAGGGATCTTCCCTACGAGCAGTACTTC

V gene: TRBV9
D gene: TRBD2
J gene: TRBJ2-1
clone size: NA
CDR3 protein: CASSTGTSGGVSYNEQFF
CDR3 DNA: TGTGCCAGCAGCACTGGGACTAGCGGGGGGGTCTCCTACAATGAGCAGTTCTTC

V gene: TRBV11-2
D gene: TRBD2
J gene: TRBJ2-3
clone size: NA
CDR3 protein: CASSLVLAGYGDTQYF
CDR3 DNA: TGTGCCAGCAGCTTAGTACTAGCGGGTTACGGGGATACGCAGTATTTT

V gene: TRBV5-5
D gene: NA
J gene: TRBJ1-4
clone size: NA
CDR3 protein: CASSLAGEKLFF
CDR3 DNA: TGTGCCAGCAGCTTGGCCGGGGAAAAACTGTTTTTT

V gene: TRBV4-3
D gene: TRBD2
J gene: TRBJ2-7
clone size: NA
CDR3 protein: CASSQEASGTYEQYF
CDR3 DNA: TGCGCCAGCAGCCAAGAGGCTAGCGGGACCTACGAGCAGTACTTC

V gene: TRBV11-1
D gene: NA
J gene: TRBJ1-1
clone size: NA
CDR3 protein: CASSLPTGASEAFF
CDR3 DNA: TGTGCCAGCAGCCTACCCACCGGGGCTTCTGAAGCTTTCTTT

V gene: TRBV7-2
D gene: NA
J gene: TRBJ2-5
clone size: NA
CDR3 protein: CASSPEGIRETQYF
CDR3 DNA: TGTGCCAGCAGCCCGGAGGGGATCCGGGAGACCCAGTACTTC

V gene: TRBV19
D gene: NA
J gene: TRBJ1-5
clone size: once
CDR3 protein: CASSIIGDNQPQHF
CDR3 DNA: TGTGCCAGTAGTATCATAGGAGACAATCAGCCCCAGCATTTT

V gene: TRBV7-9
D gene: NA
J gene: TRBJ2-7
clone size: NA
CDR3 protein: CASSLQGLEEQYF
CDR3 DNA: TGTGCCAGCAGCTTACAGGGCCTTGAGGAGCAGTACTTC

V gene: TRBV7-2
D gene: TRBD1
J gene: TRBJ1-2
clone size: NA
CDR3 protein: CAADRGDYGYTF
CDR3 DNA: TGTGCCGCCGACAGGGGAGACTATGGCTACACCTTC

V gene: TRBV25-1
D gene: NA
J gene: TRBJ1-1
clone size: NA
CDR3 protein: CAQSGRNTEAFF
CDR3 DNA: TGTGCCCAAAGCGGACGGAACACTGAAGCTTTCTTT

V gene: TRBV10-1
D gene: NA
J gene: TRBJ2-3
clone size: NA
CDR3 protein: CAIGLYRDGCTDTQYF
CDR3 DNA: TGCGCCATCGGTCTGTACCGGGACGGATGCACAGATACGCAGTATTTT

V gene: TRBV7-3
D gene: NA
J gene: TRBJ2-4
clone size: NA
CDR3 protein: CASSPAAKNIQYF
CDR3 DNA: TGTGCCAGCAGCCCTGCGGCCAAAAACATTCAGTACTTC

V gene: TRBV29-1
D gene: TRBD1
J gene: TRBJ2-2
clone size: NA
CDR3 protein: CIGTGATGELFF
CDR3 DNA: TGCATCGGGACAGGGGCAACCGGGGAGCTGTTTTTT